The 15 T cell receptor beta chains below were found in one sample sequenced in a study of blood T cell repertoires in COVID-19. Profiling relied on immunoSEQ multiplex PCR, and the TCRdb table lists in-frame clones only, not all of them. Of around 200,000 clones in the sample, about four fifths were seen once. The specimen was peripheral blood. All receptors derive from a human donor with acute or convalescent COVID-19. The donor label of this sample is uncertain.

The chain recombines TRBV5-1 with TRBJ1-4, with 7 bases that match TRBD1. CDR1 is SGHRS and CDR2 is YFSETQ in the germline V gene. V lost 3 bases, J lost 0 bases, and 8 bases stayed unmatched. The CDR3 totals 17 residues. The CDR3 sequence is CASSSRTGGATNEKLFF. The CDR3 DNA sequence: TGCGCCAGCAGCTCCCGGACAGGTGGGGCAACTAATGAAAAACTGTTTTTT.

The chain is built from TRBV2 and TRBJ1-4, with D possibly TRBD1 on 5 matching bases. Trimming cost V 6 bases and J 0 bases, with 11 bases left between them. The CDR3 covers 15 residues. In germline, CDR1 is SNHLY, CDR2 FYNNEI. CDR3 coding DNA: TGTGCCAGCAGACGCACAGGAGCAACTAATGAAAAACTGTTTTTT. Amino acid sequence: CASRRTGATNEKLFF.

The chain links TRBV29-1 to TRBJ2-1, with D perhaps TRBD1 (5 bases). Trimming removed 7 bases from V and 6 bases from J, with 19 bases in between. The germline V gene has CDR1 SQVTM and CDR2 ANQGSEA. This CDR3 has 14 residues. CDR3 protein: CSADAQGDRNEQFF. In DNA, the CDR3 is TGCAGCGCCGACGCCCAGGGCGATCGCAATGAGCAGTTCTTC.

This chain links TRBV19 with TRBJ1-2; 12 nucleotides align to TRBD1. Trimming removed 4 bases from V and 7 bases from J; junction bases left unmatched: 16. CDR3 size: 18 residues. Germline V gives CDR1 LNHDA, CDR2 SQIVND (reference sequence). For the CDR3, the DNA is TGTGCCAGTAGTACTCTACCCGGGAGGGACAGGGGGCTCCGTGGCTACACCTTC. Its protein product is CASSTLPGRDRGLRGYTF.

V gene TRBV7-2 combines with J gene TRBJ1-4, with D possibly being TRBD1 (6 bases). Germline lookup yields CDR1 SGHTA and CDR2 FQGNSA. The CDR3 contains 14 residues. Trimming removed 5 bases at V and 4 bases at J, with 11 bases between. The CDR3 protein is CASSPDRFNEKLFF. The CDR3 DNA is TGTGCCAGCAGCCCCGACAGGTTTAATGAAAAACTGTTTTTT.

This sequence joins TRBV5-1 and TRBJ2-7; 7 nucleotides match TRBD1. V lost 0 bases and J lost 6; bases outside the gene matches: 9. The germline V gene has CDR1 SGHRS and CDR2 YFSETQ. The CDR3 covers 15 residues. The CDR3 bases are TGCGCCAGCAGCTTGGCCGGACAGGTCGCCCCCGAGCAGTACTTC. This sequence encodes CASSLAGQVAPEQYF.

V gene TRBV28 combines with J gene TRBJ2-7; 7 bases are a match to TRBD2. The CDR3 loop spans 16 amino acids. The V segment lost 4 bases and the J segment 3 bases; nucleotides outside the gene matches: 12. Looked up from germline, CDR1 is MDHEN and CDR2 is SYDVKM. CDR3 in DNA: TGTGCCAGCAGTTCGGGCGCGCTAGCGGTTCTCTACGAGCAGTACTTC. Its protein product is CASSSGALAVLYEQYF.

The V call is TRBV4-1, the J call TRBJ2-5, with 8 bases matching TRBD1. This CDR3 contains 12 residues. Germline CDR1 reads MGHRA; CDR2 reads YSYEKL. Unmatched junction bases numbered 4, after V lost 8 bases and J lost 5 bases. CDR3 bases: TGCGCCAGCGCCCGGACAGGGGAGACCCAGTACTTC. Protein: CASARTGETQYF.

The V call is TRBV7-9, the J call TRBJ1-3, with D unclear. The germline CDR1 and CDR2 sequences are SEHNR and FQNEAQ (reference sequence). The CDR3 extends over 13 amino acids. Deletions cut 7 bases from V and 8 bases from J, with 15 bases between. CDR3 sequence: CASTLRAGHTIYF. The DNA of the CDR3 is TGTGCCAGCACCCTTAGGGCGGGTCACACCATATATTTT.

V and J are TRBV19 and TRBJ2-6, with 8 bases aligning to TRBD1. V lost 7 bases and J lost 0; bases outside the gene matches: 2. This CDR3 spans 15 amino acids. In germline, CDR1 is LNHDA, CDR2 SQIVND (reference sequence). CDR3 residues: CASKGTGSGANVLTF. Here the CDR3 DNA reads TGTGCCAGTAAGGGGACAGGCTCTGGGGCCAACGTCCTGACTTTC.

The CDR3 loop reads CASSPLGLAGRYEQYF. Here the CDR3 DNA reads TGTGCCAGCTCACCCCTGGGACTAGCGGGGCGTTACGAGCAGTACTTC. The rearrangement uses TRBV18 and TRBJ2-7, with TRBD2 matching 13 bases. The ends lost 3 bases at V and 4 bases at J; junction bases unmatched: 6. In germline, CDR1 is KGHSH, CDR2 LQKENI. This CDR3 has 16 residues. Looking up the rest from reference TRBV18 and TRBJ2-7 gives the full variable domain: NAGVMQNPRHLVRRRGQEARLRCSPMKGHSHVYWYRQLPEEGLKFMVYLQKENIIDESGMPKERFSAEFPKEGPSILRIQQVVRGDSAAYFCASSPLGLAGRYEQYFGPGTRLTVT.

The V gene is TRBV5-4, the J gene TRBJ1-3; 7 bases fit TRBD1. Trimming removed 3 bases from V and 9 bases from J; junction bases left unmatched: 12. The CDR3 length is 15 residues. The germline gives CDR1 SGHNT, CDR2 YYREEE (reference sequence). The CDR3 DNA reads as TGTGCCAGCAGCTCACCGGGACAGCCTGGATCCACCATATATTTT. As protein: CASSSPGQPGSTIYF.

This clone was observed a handful of times. The J gene is TRBJ1-5, the V gene TRBV2; D call uncertain. With 6 bases removed from V and 1 base from J, the gap between germline ends came to 13 bases. CDR3 length: 15 amino acids. CDR1 is SNHLY, CDR2 FYNNEI, per germline. The CDR3 loop is CASSIDPRSNQPQHF. The CDR3 DNA follows: TGTGCCAGCAGCATAGACCCTAGGAGCAATCAGCCCCAGCATTTT.

The rearrangement joins TRBV3-1 (or the pseudogene TRBV3-2) to TRBJ2-1; D ambiguous. Germline V lookup: CDR1 LGHDT, CDR2 YNNKEL (reference sequence). The CDR3 has 13 residues. The germline V and J ends were trimmed by 0 bases and 5 bases, with 5 bases remaining between them. The CDR3 sequence: CASSQERDNEQFF. The DNA of the CDR3 is TGTGCCAGCAGCCAAGAACGGGACAATGAGCAGTTCTTC.

This chain links TRBV3-1 (or the pseudogene TRBV3-2) with TRBJ1-2, with TRBD1 as a possible D gene (6 bases). The CDR3 covers 19 residues. CDR1 and CDR2 from the germline V gene are LGHDT and YNNKEL (reference sequence). The V end was cut by 8 bases, the J end by 8 bases, with 36 bases between. This CDR3 reads CASPRGGAESQFRVGGYTF. In nucleotides, the CDR3 is TGTGCCAGCCCCCGGGGGGGGGCTGAGAGTCAATTTCGGGTGGGCGGCTACACCTTC.